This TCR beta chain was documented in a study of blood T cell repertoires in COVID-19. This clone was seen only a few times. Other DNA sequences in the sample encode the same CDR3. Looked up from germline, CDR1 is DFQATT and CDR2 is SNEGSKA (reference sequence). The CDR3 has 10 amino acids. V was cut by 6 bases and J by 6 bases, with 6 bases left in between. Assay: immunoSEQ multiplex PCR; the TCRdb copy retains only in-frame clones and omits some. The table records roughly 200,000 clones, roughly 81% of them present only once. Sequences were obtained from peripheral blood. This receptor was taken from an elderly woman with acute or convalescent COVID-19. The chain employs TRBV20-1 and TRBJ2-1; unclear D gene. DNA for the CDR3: TGCAGTGCCTACCTCAATGAGCAGTTCTTC. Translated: CSAYLNEQFF.